Listed below are T cell receptor beta chains from one sample, sequenced in a study of tumor-infiltrating lymphocytes in primary liver carcinoma. Each CDR3 protein gets one entry after TCRdb re-called the multiplex PCR reads with MiXCR. The sample records around 330,000 distinct CDR3 sequences, around three fifths being singletons. The material sequenced was peripheral blood. Source of these receptors: a woman aged 25 to 39 with primary liver carcinoma and hepatitis B virus infection. CDR3s include the opening cysteine and the closing phenylalanine or tryptophan. D genes are given only for firm matches. The size of a clone is reported for some rows only, either as once, few or many, or as a class for expanded clones.

V: TRBV7-9; size: NA; J: TRBJ1-2; D: NA; DNA: TGTGCCAGCAGCCCGTTTACCCAGCGGGATGGCTACACCTTC; CDR3: CASSPFTQRDGYTF
V: TRBV11-3; size: many; J: TRBJ2-4; D: NA; DNA: TGTGCCAGCAGCACCCGGAAGGGTCAAAACATTCAGTACTTC; CDR3: CASSTRKGQNIQYF
V: TRBV5-5; size: NA; J: TRBJ2-1; D: NA; DNA: TGTGCCAGCAGCTTGGTAGGGGAACGCAATGAGCAGTTCTTC; CDR3: CASSLVGERNEQFF
V: TRBV7-9; size: NA; J: TRBJ2-1; D: NA; DNA: TGTGTCAGCAGCTTAGCTGGCGGGGACAATGAGCAGTTCTTC; CDR3: CVSSLAGGDNEQFF
V: TRBV30; size: NA; J: TRBJ1-5; D: NA; DNA: TGTGCCTGGAGCAACGGGTTCTCCAATCAGCCCCAGCATTTT; CDR3: CAWSNGFSNQPQHF
V: TRBV14; size: few; J: TRBJ1-1; D: TRBD1; DNA: TGTGCCAGCAGCCCAAGGACAGGGAGGAACACTGAAGCTTTCTTT; CDR3: CASSPRTGRNTEAFF
V: TRBV6-2/TRBV6-3; size: few; J: TRBJ1-4; D: NA; DNA: TGTGCCAGCAGTTACTCGAACCAGGGTAATGAAAAACTGTTTTTT; CDR3: CASSYSNQGNEKLFF
V: TRBV11-2; size: many; J: TRBJ2-7; D: NA; DNA: TGTGCCAGCAGCTTAGCGCAACCGGACTTAGCCTACGAGCAGTACTTC; CDR3: CASSLAQPDLAYEQYF
V: TRBV11-2; size: NA; J: TRBJ2-1; D: TRBD2; DNA: TGTGCCAGCAGCCTCGGGACTAGCGGGAGTATCGATGAGCAGTTCTTC; CDR3: CASSLGTSGSIDEQFF
V: TRBV6-5; size: many; J: TRBJ2-3; D: NA; DNA: TGTGCCAGCAAGCGGCTAGCGTCAGATACGCAGTATTTT; CDR3: CASKRLASDTQYF
V: TRBV7-9; size: few; J: TRBJ2-3; D: TRBD2; DNA: TGTGCCAGCGCCGGGACTAGCGGACCATTGAGCACAGATACGCAGTATTTT; CDR3: CASAGTSGPLSTDTQYF
V: TRBV5-4; size: once; J: TRBJ2-5; D: TRBD1; DNA: TGTGCCAGCAGCTGGGGACAGGGGGGACGGGTAGATACCCAGTACTTC; CDR3: CASSWGQGGRVDTQYF
V: TRBV5-8; size: once; J: TRBJ2-1; D: NA; DNA: TGTGCCAGCAGCTTTTGGGGGAGTTCCTACAATGAGCAGTTCTTC; CDR3: CASSFWGSSYNEQFF
V: TRBV6-5; size: NA; J: TRBJ1-5; D: TRBD1; DNA: TGTGCCAGCAAGGGGACAGGAATCAATCAGCCCCAGCATTTT; CDR3: CASKGTGINQPQHF
V: TRBV14; size: NA; J: TRBJ2-1; D: NA; DNA: TGTGCCAGCAGCCAGGTGAATGGGCAGTTCTTC; CDR3: CASSQVNGQFF
V: TRBV5-6; size: NA; J: TRBJ2-5; D: NA; DNA: TGTGCCAGCAGCTTCGCCCCCGAGACCCAGTACTTC; CDR3: CASSFAPETQYF
V: TRBV6-2/TRBV6-3; size: NA; J: TRBJ2-3; D: NA; DNA: TGTGCCAGCAGCTTTTTACTTCGACAGGCCGGTAGCAATCAGCCCCAGTATTTT; CDR3: CASSFLLRQAGSNQPQYF
V: TRBV28; size: once; J: TRBJ1-4; D: TRBD1; DNA: TGTGCCAGCAGTTTATCCGACAGGGGCGACGAAAAACTGTTTTTT; CDR3: CASSLSDRGDEKLFF
V: TRBV11-2; size: NA; J: TRBJ1-1; D: TRBD1; DNA: TGTGCCAGCAGCCTCACCCTCCCGGGACAGGGAGCAACTGATGCTTTGTTT; CDR3: CASSLTLPGQGATDALF
V: TRBV12-3/TRBV12-4; size: few; J: TRBJ2-2; D: NA; DNA: TGTGCCAGCAGTTTCGGGATTCGCGGGGAGCTGCTTTTT; CDR3: CASSFGIRGELLF
V: TRBV6-5; size: many; J: TRBJ2-7; D: TRBD1; DNA: TGTGCCAGCAGCTCCCGATGGGACAGAACATACGAGCAGTACTTC; CDR3: CASSSRWDRTYEQYF
V: TRBV7-9; size: NA; J: TRBJ2-2; D: TRBD2; DNA: TGTGTCAGCAGCTTATGGAGCGGGACGGGCACCGGGGAGCTGTTATTT; CDR3: CVSSLWSGTGTGELLF
V: TRBV4-2; size: few; J: TRBJ2-1; D: TRBD2; DNA: TGTGCCAGCAGCCAAGGGACTAGCGCTAGTTATGGTGAGCAGTTCTTC; CDR3: CASSQGTSASYGEQFF
V: TRBV12-3/TRBV12-4; size: NA; J: TRBJ1-5; D: NA; DNA: TGTGCCAGCAGTTTCTCTCAGGGAGGTCAGCCCCAGCATTTT; CDR3: CASSFSQGGQPQHF
V: TRBV5-1; size: NA; J: TRBJ1-2; D: TRBD1; DNA: TGCGCCAGCAGCCCGGGGGGACAGGCAGCAATGGGAAATGGCTACACCTTC; CDR3: CASSPGGQAAMGNGYTF
V: TRBV4-2; size: once; J: TRBJ2-2; D: NA; DNA: TGTGCCAGCAGCCCAGAAATTGGTCCCATGGGCGGGGAGCTGTTTTTT; CDR3: CASSPEIGPMGGELFF
V: TRBV28; size: NA; J: TRBJ2-1; D: NA; DNA: TGTGCCAGCAGTTTAGCGTGGAGCGCCTTCCACAATGAGCAGTTCTTC; CDR3: CASSLAWSAFHNEQFF
V: TRBV12-3/TRBV12-4; size: many; J: TRBJ2-3; D: TRBD1; DNA: TGTGCCAGCAGTGCAAACAGGGGGCCGTATTTT; CDR3: CASSANRGPYF
V: TRBV7-9; size: NA; J: TRBJ2-7; D: NA; DNA: TGTGCCAGCAGCTTAGGGCTCCAGGTTGAAGAGCAGTACTTC; CDR3: CASSLGLQVEEQYF
V: TRBV11-2; size: NA; J: TRBJ2-3; D: TRBD2; DNA: TGTGCCAGCAGCTGTGGGGCTAGCGGGATCACAGATACGCAGTATTTT; CDR3: CASSCGASGITDTQYF
V: TRBV30; size: NA; J: TRBJ2-2; D: NA; DNA: TGTGCCTGGAGGGAGGGGGCGCGGGGCACCGGGGAGCTGTTTTTT; CDR3: CAWREGARGTGELFF
V: TRBV28; size: NA; J: TRBJ1-2; D: NA; DNA: TGTGCCAGCAGTTTATCGCCAGAGGGCTACGCCTTC; CDR3: CASSLSPEGYAF
V: TRBV6-2/TRBV6-3; size: NA; J: TRBJ2-7; D: TRBD2; DNA: TGTGCCAGCAGTTTCGCCGGGACTAACTACGAGCAGTACTTC; CDR3: CASSFAGTNYEQYF
V: TRBV5-4; size: NA; J: TRBJ2-6; D: NA; DNA: TGTGCCAGCAGCTTGGCAAGGGCTGCTGGGGCCAACGTCCTGACTTTC; CDR3: CASSLARAAGANVLTF
V: TRBV11-3; size: many; J: TRBJ2-6; D: NA; DNA: TGTGCCAGCAGCTTTCCCGGGGCTGGGGCCAACGTCCTGACTTTC; CDR3: CASSFPGAGANVLTF
V: TRBV12-3/TRBV12-4; size: NA; J: TRBJ2-2; D: TRBD2; DNA: TGTGCCAGCAGTTTCGGACTGGGACTACCGAACACCGGGGAGCTGTTTTTT; CDR3: CASSFGLGLPNTGELFF
V: TRBV29-1; size: NA; J: TRBJ1-1; D: NA; DNA: TGCAGCACGGAGGGATTCGGTGAAGCTTTCTTT; CDR3: CSTEGFGEAFF
V: TRBV11-3; size: many; J: TRBJ2-3; D: NA; DNA: TGTGCCAGCAGCCACCCTACTCCTGGATGGCAGTATTTT; CDR3: CASSHPTPGWQYF
V: TRBV6-5; size: NA; J: TRBJ2-1; D: NA; DNA: TGTGCCAGCAGTTACTCTCTAGCCGACTTCGTCCATGAGCAGTTCTTC; CDR3: CASSYSLADFVHEQFF
V: TRBV30; size: NA; J: TRBJ2-1; D: NA; DNA: TGTGCCTGGACCCCGGGACTGGCCGTCAATGAGCAGCTCTTC; CDR3: CAWTPGLAVNEQLF
V: TRBV13; size: NA; J: TRBJ2-3; D: NA; DNA: TGTGCCAGCAGCTTAGGCGGGAGCGGAATTAACACAGATACGCAGTATTTT; CDR3: CASSLGGSGINTDTQYF
V: TRBV12-3/TRBV12-4; size: many; J: TRBJ2-7; D: NA; DNA: TGTGCCAGCACATCGGTGGGCAGGGGAAGGAGCTACGAGCAGTACTTC; CDR3: CASTSVGRGRSYEQYF
V: TRBV6-1; size: many; J: TRBJ2-2; D: TRBD1; DNA: TGTGCCAGCTGTATCCGGGACAGGGACACATTGAACACCGGGGAGCTGTTTTTT; CDR3: CASCIRDRDTLNTGELFF
V: TRBV12-3/TRBV12-4; size: NA; J: TRBJ2-4; D: NA; DNA: TGTGCCAGCAGTTGGCCCTATATTCAGTACTTC; CDR3: CASSWPYIQYF
V: TRBV12-3/TRBV12-4; size: NA; J: TRBJ2-7; D: NA; DNA: TGTGCCAGCAGCCATTACACGGATCCCTACGAGCTGTACTTC; CDR3: CASSHYTDPYELYF